The clone carrying this TCR beta chain has a count of ten or more. Regarding time point: patch test 2, 6 weeks after DPC sensitization. Regarding treatment: therapeutic diphenylcyclopropenone sensitization with weekly scalp DPC. MiXCR was run by TCRdb on the RACE reads, yielding one entry per CDR3 protein. The profile covers 90,000 to 110,000 distinct CDR3 sequences, with more than 7% appearing a single time and about 3% taken by the ten largest. The V gene's germline CDR1 is SGHTA and CDR2 FQGNSA. V was trimmed by 4 bases and J by 3 bases, leaving 12 bases between them. There are 14 residues in the CDR3. This sample is drawn from a study of human T cells and chemical hapten exposure.

The input for sequencing was whole blood, taken in connection with sensitization to the hapten diphenylcyclopropenone (DPC). V is TRBV7-2 and J is TRBJ1-1; no clear D. The TCR comes from a woman in her forties with alopecia areata. Some clones in this sample may be carry-over from other donors' samples. The CDR3 loop is CASSSRWADTEAFF. The CDR3 nucleotides read TGTGCCAGCAGCTCCCGTTGGGCCGACACTGAAGCTTTCTTT.